This T cell receptor beta chain derives from a study of cytomegalovirus exposure and HLA in healthy donors. Study at large: Previous work identified 120 million or so unique TCR beta sequences from roughly 170 million T cells.

Primers included in the PCR were 60 Vbeta and 13 Jbeta primers. The method was immunoSEQ multiplex PCR; TCRdb's version includes in-frame clones alone and lacks a portion of them. The table lists around 300,000 clones, roughly 89% of them singletons. V shed 6 bases and J 5 bases; nucleotides not matched to a gene: 5. CDR1 is SNHLY and CDR2 is FYNNEI in the germline V gene. The CDR3 is made up of 13 amino acids. Study outcomes and limitations: Cytomegalovirus status was reportedly diagnosed by the classifier with high sensitivity and specificity. Segments of the TCR beta V type were, in most cases, productive about 90% or about 30% of the time in an earlier analysis. Common viral pathogens were later found to be apparently linked to several of the most significant clusters.

Notes on this clone: Its antigen is still unknown.

V is TRBV2 and J is TRBJ2-7, with 9 nucleotides matching TRBD1. This receptor was identified in a woman between 18 and 30 years old in good health and CMV-seronegative. Sequences were obtained from PBMCs. As DNA, the CDR3 is TGTGCCAGCAGGGTGGACAGGGGCAACGAGCAGTACTTC. Its translation is CASRVDRGNEQYF.